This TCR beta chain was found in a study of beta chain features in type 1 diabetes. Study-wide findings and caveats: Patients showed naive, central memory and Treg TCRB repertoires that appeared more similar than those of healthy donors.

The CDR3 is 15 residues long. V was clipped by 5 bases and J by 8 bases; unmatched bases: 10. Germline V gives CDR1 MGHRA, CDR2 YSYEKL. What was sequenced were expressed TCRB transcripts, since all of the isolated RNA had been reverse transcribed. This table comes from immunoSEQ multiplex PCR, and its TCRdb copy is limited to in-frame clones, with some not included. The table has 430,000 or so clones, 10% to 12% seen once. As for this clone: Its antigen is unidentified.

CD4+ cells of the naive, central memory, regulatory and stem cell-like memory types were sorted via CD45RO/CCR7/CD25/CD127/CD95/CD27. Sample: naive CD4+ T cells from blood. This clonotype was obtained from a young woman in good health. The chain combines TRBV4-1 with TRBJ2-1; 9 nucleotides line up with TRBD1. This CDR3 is CASSVNPGTGYEQFF. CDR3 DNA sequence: TGCGCCAGCAGCGTAAATCCCGGGACAGGGTATGAGCAGTTCTTC.